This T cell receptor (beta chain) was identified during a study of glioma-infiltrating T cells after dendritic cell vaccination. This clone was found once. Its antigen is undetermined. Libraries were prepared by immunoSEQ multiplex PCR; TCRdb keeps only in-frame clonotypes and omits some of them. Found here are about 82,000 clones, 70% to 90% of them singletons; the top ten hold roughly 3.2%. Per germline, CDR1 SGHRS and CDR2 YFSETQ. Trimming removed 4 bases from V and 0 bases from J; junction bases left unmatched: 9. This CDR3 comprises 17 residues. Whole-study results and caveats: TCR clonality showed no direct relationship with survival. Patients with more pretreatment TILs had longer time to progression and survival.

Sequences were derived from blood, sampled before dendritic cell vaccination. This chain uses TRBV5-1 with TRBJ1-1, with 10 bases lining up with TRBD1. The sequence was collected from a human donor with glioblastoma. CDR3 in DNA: TGCGCCAGCAGCCAAGGGGGACAGGGGCACATGAACACTGAAGCTTTCTTT. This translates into CASSQGGQGHMNTEAFF.